These 8 T cell receptor beta chains originate from one sample sequenced in a study of vaccination effects on CD4 cells after COVID-19. The protocol was immunoSEQ multiplex PCR, while the TCRdb copy is restricted to in-frame clones and leaves out a portion. The sample consists of about 40,000 clones, under 70% of them appearing once. Their antigens are not known. Expansion of antigen-specific CD4+ T cells with viral peptide pools was carried out by the ViraFEST assay before sequencing. Following culture for approximately ten days, CD4+ T cells were isolated. The healthy vaccine recipients, who had no prior SARS-CoV-2 infection, showed negative nucleocapsid antibodies. The sample consisted of CD4+ T cells from PBMCs cultured with SARS-CoV-2 spike peptides, taken before COVID-19 vaccination. The receptors originated from a human donor who received a COVID-19 vaccine.

The table lists this clone with a count of one. The J gene is TRBJ1-4, the V gene TRBV9; no firm D call. CDR3 length: 13 residues. The V gene lost 2 bases and the J gene lost 0 bases, with 2 bases spanning the gap. Germline CDR1 SGDLS, CDR2 YYNGEE. The CDR3 DNA reads TGTGCCAGCAGCGTTGCAACTAATGAAAAACTGTTTTTT. It specifies CASSVATNEKLFF.

This rearrangement joins TRBV27 to TRBJ1-2, with TRBD1 as a possible D gene (5 bases). Germline V CDR1 and CDR2: MNHEY, SMNVEV (reference sequence). CDR3 length: 16 amino acids. Between the trimmed V and J ends, which lost 7 bases and 6 bases, there was a span of 24 bases. CDR3 DNA: TGTGCCAGCATCCTATTTAGGCAGGGAAAATCGGATGGCTACACCTTC. Amino acid sequence: CASILFRQGKSDGYTF.

This clone was observed once. The chain recombines TRBV30 with TRBJ2-3; a weak D match, TRBD1 (6 bases). The CDR3 sequence is 15 residues long. Germline V gives CDR1 GTSNPN, CDR2 SVGIG (reference sequence). V was pared by 4 bases and J by 3 bases, with 17 bases between. CDR3 loop: CAWNRGGSGTDTQYF. The DNA of the CDR3 is TGTGCCTGGAACCGAGGGGGAAGTGGGACAGATACGCAGTATTTT. The full variable domain, completed using reference TRBV30 and TRBJ2-3, is SQTIHQWPATLVQPVGSPLSLECTVEGTSNPNLYWYRQAAGRGLQLLFYSVGIGQISSEVPQNLSASRPQDRQFILSSKKLLLSDSGFYLCAWNRGGSGTDTQYFGPGTRLTVL.

The CDR3 DNA reads as TGTGCCAGTAGCCGACGGACTAGCGGGAACACCGGGGAGCTGTTTTTT. Translated: CASSRRTSGNTGELFF. The genes are TRBV19 and TRBJ2-2; TRBD2 aligns across 10 bases. This CDR3 has 16 amino acids. The germline gives CDR1 LNHDA, CDR2 SQIVND (reference sequence). The V and J ends lost 6 bases and 1 base, in that order; junction bases with no gene match: 5.

This clone came up a few times. One end of the junction varies from germline; a read error may be responsible. The chain joins TRBV7-7 to TRBJ2-5, with TRBD2 as a possible D gene (6 bases). Germline V gives CDR1 SSHAT, CDR2 FNYEAQ (reference sequence). CDR3 size: 15 residues. CDR3 protein: CASSSSWGDQETQYF. The CDR3 DNA reads TGTGCTAGCAGCTCCTCATGGGGGGACCAAGAGACCCAGTACTTC.

The chain uses TRBV30 and TRBJ2-1; D not resolved. This CDR3 comprises 12 residues. The V end was cut by 0 bases, the J end by 5 bases, with 5 bases between. Germline V gene data show CDR1 as GTSNPN and CDR2 as SVGIG (reference sequence). The chain's CDR3 is CAWSVPHNEQFF. The DNA of the CDR3 is TGTGCCTGGAGTGTCCCTCACAATGAGCAGTTCTTC.

The gene calls are TRBV6-6 and TRBJ2-6, with unresolved D. The CDR3 is made up of 14 amino acids. The germline V and J ends were trimmed by 8 bases and 0 bases, with 8 bases remaining between them. The germline CDR1 and CDR2 sequences are MNHNY and SVGAGI (reference sequence). Here the CDR3 DNA reads TGTGCCAGCGCTGACACCTCTGGGGCCAACGTCCTGACTTTC. Protein product: CASADTSGANVLTF.

The CDR3 DNA sequence: TGTGCCAGCAGCTTAGGCGGCGGGACTGTCGGGGATACGCAGTATTTT. It specifies CASSLGGGTVGDTQYF. The chain combines TRBV7-9 with TRBJ2-3; tentative D call: TRBD2 (6 bases). The CDR3 loop spans 16 amino acids. The V and J ends lost 1 base and 6 bases respectively, with 17 bases between them. Germline CDR1 SEHNR, CDR2 FQNEAQ (reference sequence).